Presented here are 28 T cell receptor beta chains from one specimen sequenced in a study of OX40 agonist ivuxolimab in advanced cancers. The table came from immunoSEQ multiplex PCR; TCRdb's copy has only in-frame clones and leaves some out. The sample has some 43,000 clones, roughly 86% seen once; the top ten hold less than 35%. The starting material was CD4+ or CD8+ T cells sorted from blood, obtained in a trial of the OX40 agonist ivuxolimab. The receptors shown here come from an adult with an advanced solid tumor such as melanoma, head and neck, liver or kidney cancer.

The chain joins TRBV28 to TRBJ2-7; weak D call: TRBD1 (6 bases). V dropped 5 bases and J dropped 5 bases, with 22 bases sitting between them. This CDR3 comprises 16 residues. Germline assignment: CDR1 MDHEN and CDR2 SYDVKM. The CDR3 coding sequence is TGTGCCAGCAGTGTGGACAGAATCCTAAGGCCCCACGAGCAGTACTTC. Translated: CASSVDRILRPHEQYF.

The chain is built from TRBV11-2 and TRBJ2-3; D perhaps matches TRBD1 (5 bases). The germline V gene encodes CDR1 SGHAT and CDR2 FQNNGV. This CDR3 contains 15 residues. Trimming removed 5 bases at V and 4 bases at J, with 16 bases between. Here the CDR3 reads CASSPPGPQADTQYF. CDR3 nucleotides: TGTGCCAGCAGCCCCCCAGGGCCCCAGGCAGATACGCAGTATTTT.

The CDR3 sequence is CASSLDEYEQYF. The CDR3 bases are TGTGCCAGCAGCTTAGATGAGTACGAGCAGTACTTC. The gene calls are TRBV7-5 and TRBJ2-7; the table's D call TRBD2 went unverified against the DNA. TRBV7-5 is a known pseudogene. The CDR3 runs to 12 residues.

The rearrangement links TRBV4-1 to TRBJ2-5, with TRBD2 matching 11 bases. CDR3 length: 16 residues. With 1 base clipped from V and 5 bases from J, the junction kept 6 bases outside the gene matches. The germline CDR1 and CDR2 sequences are MGHRA and YSYEKL. CDR3 in amino acids: CASSQGRLAGLETQYF. The CDR3 bases are TGCGCCAGCAGCCAAGGAAGACTAGCGGGATTGGAGACCCAGTACTTC.

The V and J genes are TRBV6-6 and TRBJ2-5; no reliable D call. Trimming cost V 6 bases and J 5 bases, with 7 bases left between them. The CDR3 is made up of 11 amino acids. Germline V CDR1 and CDR2: MNHNY, SVGAGI (reference sequence). The CDR3 DNA sequence: TGTGCCAGCAGACAGAGGGAGACCCAGTACTTC. It codes for CASRQRETQYF.

The V call is TRBV4-1, the J call TRBJ1-1; D unresolved. V was cut by 0 bases and J by 1 base, with 6 bases left in between. The CDR3 sequence is 14 residues long. In germline, CDR1 is MGHRA, CDR2 YSYEKL. Here the CDR3 reads CASSQDRWNTEAFF. CDR3 nucleotide sequence: TGCGCCAGCAGCCAAGATCGTTGGAACACTGAAGCTTTCTTT.

This chain links TRBV7-9 with TRBJ2-7; 9 bases map to TRBD1. This CDR3 is built from 16 residues. The V and J ends lost 1 base and 4 bases, in that order; junction bases with no gene match: 8. The germline V gene encodes CDR1 SEHNR and CDR2 FQNEAQ (reference sequence). CDR3 region: CASSLVMGQGAYEQYF. The CDR3 DNA sequence: TGTGCCAGCAGCTTAGTTATGGGACAGGGAGCTTACGAGCAGTACTTC. The whole variable domain, remainder taken from reference TRBV7-9 and TRBJ2-7, is DTGVSQNPRHKITKRGQNVTFRCDPISEHNRLYWYRQTLGQGPEFLTYFQNEAQLEKSRLLSDRFSAERPKGSFSTLEIQRTEQGDSAMYLCASSLVMGQGAYEQYFGPGTRLTVT.

V and J are TRBV6-6 and TRBJ1-5, with 7 nucleotides matching TRBD1. The CDR3 extends over 15 amino acids. The germline CDR1 and CDR2 sequences are MNHNY and SVGAGI (reference sequence). V trimming: 0 bases; J trimming: 6 bases; junction bases outside the gene matches: 5. The CDR3 DNA reads TGTGCCAGCAGTTACTCGACAAGGACAGGTCAGCCCCAGCATTTT. Translated: CASSYSTRTGQPQHF.

The chain uses TRBV28 and TRBJ2-7; no clear D gene. Trimming cost V 3 bases and J 1 base, with 4 bases left between them. From germline, CDR1 is MDHEN and CDR2 SYDVKM. The CDR3 sequence is 12 residues long. CDR3 in amino acids: CASSLRSYEQYF. CDR3 bases: TGTGCCAGCAGTTTGCGGTCCTACGAGCAGTACTTC.

The chain combines TRBV10-3 with TRBJ1-4, with a weak D call TRBD1 (6 bases). The V and J ends lost 10 bases and 5 bases respectively, with 8 bases between them. This CDR3 spans 11 amino acids. Per germline, CDR1 ENHRY and CDR2 SYGVKD. This CDR3 reads CATGGNEKLFF. The CDR3 nucleotides are TGTGCCACCGGGGGCAATGAAAAACTGTTTTTT.

This clone appeared a few times. This sequence joins TRBV5-1 and TRBJ1-2, with 9 nucleotides matching TRBD1. V lost 1 base to trimming and J lost 5 bases; unmatched junction nucleotides: 3. Per germline, CDR1 SGHRS and CDR2 YFSETQ. The CDR3 loop spans 14 amino acids. CDR3 sequence (DNA): TGCGCCAGCAGCTTGACAGGGGGCGGTTATGGCTACACCTTC. Translated: CASSLTGGGYGYTF.

J is TRBJ2-7 and V is TRBV28; TRBD1 agrees at 10 bases. Germline CDR1 reads MDHEN; CDR2 reads SYDVKM. CDR3 length equals 15 residues. The V segment lost 6 bases and the J segment 6 bases; nucleotides outside the gene matches: 11. The CDR3 spells CASSPPGQGSGEQYF. For the CDR3, the DNA is TGTGCCAGCAGCCCGCCGGGACAGGGGTCGGGCGAGCAGTACTTC. Full variable domain (remainder filled in from reference TRBV28 and TRBJ2-7): DVKVTQSSRYLVKRTGEKVFLECVQDMDHENMFWYRQDPGLGLRLIYFSYDVKMKEKGDIPEGYSVSREKKERFSLILESASTNQTSMYLCASSPPGQGSGEQYFGPGTRLTVT.

This clone was observed a handful of times. J is TRBJ2-7 and V is TRBV7-3; the D gene is possibly TRBD2 (5 bases). V dropped 3 bases and J dropped 3 bases, with 9 bases sitting between them. The CDR3 covers 13 residues. Germline V gives CDR1 SGHTA, CDR2 FQGTGA. CDR3 in DNA: TGTGCCAGCAGCTTTAGCGTAAGCTACGAGCAGTACTTC. Translating gives CASSFSVSYEQYF.

The rearrangement uses TRBV6-5 and TRBJ2-3; TRBD2 agrees at 9 bases. Germline V CDR1 and CDR2: MNHEY, SVGAGI. The CDR3 totals 16 residues. With V trimmed by 2 bases and J by 1 base, 4 bases remained unmatched. CDR3 coding DNA: TGTGCCAGCAGTTACACAGCGGGGGGAGGCACAGATACGCAGTATTTT. This sequence encodes CASSYTAGGGTDTQYF.

This chain joins TRBV9 and TRBJ2-3; 10 nucleotides match TRBD1. The germline V gene has CDR1 SGDLS and CDR2 YYNGEE. The length of the CDR3 is 15 residues. V was clipped by 4 bases and J by 2 bases; unmatched bases: 4. CDR3 bases: TGTGCCAGCAGCCGGGACAGGGGACACACAGATACGCAGTATTTT. Translating gives CASSRDRGHTDTQYF.

This sequence joins TRBV7-7 and TRBJ2-3, with 7 bases lining up with TRBD2. Germline CDR1 and CDR2: SSHAT and FNYEAQ (reference sequence). Germline trimming cut 5 bases from V and 5 bases from J; bases unmatched to any gene: 10. The CDR3 consists of 15 residues. The chain's CDR3 is CASSEGAGAVDTQYF. DNA for the CDR3: TGTGCCAGCAGCGAAGGGGCGGGAGCTGTAGATACGCAGTATTTT.

The chain employs TRBV4-1 and TRBJ2-5; D assignment may be TRBD1 or TRBD2 (7 bases each). The CDR3 has 13 amino acids. V lost 4 bases and J 11 bases, leaving 17 bases between the germline ends. CDR1 and CDR2 (germline): MGHRA, YSYEKL. CDR3 nucleotides: TGCGCCAGCAGCCCCCAGACAGGGAGGGAGCAGTACTTC. Its protein is CASSPQTGREQYF.

V and J are TRBV7-2 and TRBJ2-7; 9 bases agree with TRBD2. CDR3 length: 15 amino acids. Trimming removed 0 bases from V and 1 base from J; junction bases left unmatched: 1. Germline assignment: CDR1 SGHTA and CDR2 FQGNSA. CDR3 coding DNA: TGTGCCAGCAGCTTAGCGACTAGCGGATCCTACGAGCAGTACTTC. This sequence encodes CASSLATSGSYEQYF.

The chain is built from TRBV5-6 and TRBJ2-3, with D tentatively TRBD1 (5 bases). This CDR3 is 15 amino acids long. The V and J ends lost 0 bases and 2 bases respectively, with 10 bases between them. Germline V lookup: CDR1 SGHDT, CDR2 YYEEEE. CDR3 nucleotides: TGTGCCAGCAGCTTGGACAGGACCATCACAGATACGCAGTATTTT. This sequence encodes CASSLDRTITDTQYF.

CDR3 protein: CASSFVATDTQYF. CDR3 DNA: TGTGCCAGCAGTTTCGTAGCGACAGATACGCAGTATTTT. This chain uses TRBV28 with TRBJ2-3; TRBD2 might be the D (5 bases). This CDR3 contains 13 residues. Trimming cost V 3 bases and J 3 bases, with 7 bases left between them. Germline V gene sequence: CDR1 MDHEN, CDR2 SYDVKM.

This clone appeared a single time. The chain uses TRBV19 and TRBJ1-5; the D is unclear. CDR1 is LNHDA, CDR2 SQIVND, per germline (reference sequence). This CDR3 has 15 amino acids. Trimming left V 4 bases short and J 4 bases short, with 14 bases between. The CDR3 DNA reads as TGTGCCAGTAGTAATGAAATGGACGGAAATCAGCCCCAGCATTTT. Translating gives CASSNEMDGNQPQHF.

This chain joins TRBV2 and TRBJ1-4; 7 bases align to TRBD1. CDR3 length equals 15 residues. Per germline, CDR1 SNHLY and CDR2 FYNNEI. After removal of 3 bases from V and 10 bases from J, the junction contained 11 bases not matched to a gene. CDR3 in DNA: TGTGCCAGCAGTGAGAGGGGGCAGCCGTTTGTAAAACTGTTTTTT. It yields the protein CASSERGQPFVKLFF.

The rearrangement links TRBV28 to TRBJ1-1; TRBD1 aligns across 8 bases. The germline V gene has CDR1 MDHEN and CDR2 SYDVKM. This CDR3 has 14 residues. Trimming at V came to 3 bases and at J to 0 bases, leaving 0 bases not matched to a gene. The CDR3 nucleotides are TGTGCCAGCAGTTTGGGACAGGTGAACACTGAAGCTTTCTTT. Protein product: CASSLGQVNTEAFF.

The V gene is TRBV19, the J gene TRBJ2-5; possibly TRBD2 for D (6 bases). Germline lookup yields CDR1 LNHDA and CDR2 SQIVND (reference sequence). Trimming shortened V by 5 bases and J by 0 bases, and 7 bases separated the two germline ends. This CDR3 comprises 13 residues. The CDR3 DNA follows: TGTGCCAGTAGTGGAGGGGACCAAGAGACCCAGTACTTC. Translation gives CASSGGDQETQYF.

This chain connects TRBV7-2 to TRBJ2-7, with D possibly TRBD2 on 6 matching bases. The CDR3 length is 16 residues. Germline CDR1 SGHTA, CDR2 FQGNSA. The ends were cut back, 5 bases at V and 0 bases at J, with 17 bases in the middle. The chain's CDR3 is CASSHNGLLSSYEQYF. CDR3 DNA: TGTGCCAGCAGCCACAACGGACTATTGAGCTCCTACGAGCAGTACTTC.

As for this clone: The junction departs from germline at one end; a sequencing error may be responsible. V usage is TRBV11-3 and J usage is TRBJ2-3; 15 nucleotides align to TRBD2. CDR1 and CDR2 from the germline V gene are SGHNT and YENEEA. The CDR3 is 18 residues long. CDR3: CASSSGTSGGSYTGTQYF. The CDR3 DNA reads TGTGCCAGCAGCTCCGGGACTAGCGGGGGGTCCTACACAGGTACGCAGTATTTT.

The sample holds many counts of this clone. The V gene is TRBV5-1, the J gene TRBJ2-2; D may correspond to TRBD1 or TRBD2 (5 bases each). Deletions cut 5 bases from V and 3 bases from J, with 17 bases between. The germline CDR1 and CDR2 sequences are SGHRS and YFSETQ. This CDR3 spans 16 amino acids. The CDR3 spells CASSFRASPDTGELFF. The CDR3 region has the DNA TGCGCCAGCAGTTTCAGGGCTAGCCCGGACACCGGGGAGCTGTTTTTT.

The rearrangement links TRBV9 to TRBJ2-2; D unresolved. Trimming removed 0 bases at V and 2 bases at J, with 11 bases between. This CDR3 has 16 amino acids. CDR1 and CDR2 (germline): SGDLS, YYNGEE. CDR3 region: CASSVVPGANTGELFF. The DNA of the CDR3 is TGTGCCAGCAGCGTAGTTCCGGGCGCCAACACCGGGGAGCTGTTTTTT. The full variable domain, its missing parts supplied by reference TRBV9 and TRBJ2-2, is DSGVTQTPKHLITATGQRVTLRCSPRSGDLSVYWYQQSLDQGLQFLIQYYNGEERAKGNILERFSAQQFPDLHSELNLSSLELGDSALYFCASSVVPGANTGELFFGEGSRLTVL.